The rows below give T cell receptor beta chains drawn from one sample of a study of T cell repertoires in cytomegalovirus infection. TCRdb fed the reads into MiXCR, producing one record per CDR3 protein. This table has hundreds of thousands of distinct CDR3 sequences, 9.5% appearing once. Sequenced input: PBMCs. All receptors come from a human donor in good health (CMV status not recorded). Some clones in this sample may be carry-over from other donors' samples. Both conserved end residues are part of each CDR3. A D gene is named only where the DNA matches it firmly. For some rows the clone size is stated as once, few or many, or as a class when expanded; others skip it.

CASSYLRGQGYEQYF	TGTGCCAGCAGTTACCTGCGAGGACAGGGCTACGAGCAGTACTTC	TRBD1	TRBV11-2	TRBJ2-7	many
CASRKALGGTEAFF	TGTGCCAGCAGAAAGGCCCTTGGGGGAACTGAAGCTTTCTTT	-	TRBV28	TRBJ1-1	few
CASSQEGNRANSPLHF	TGCGCCAGCAGCCAAGAGGGGAACAGGGCGAATTCACCCCTCCACTTT	-	TRBV4-3	TRBJ1-6	few
CASSLAVVRQETQYF	TGTGCCAGCAGCTTAGCGGTCGTCAGGCAAGAGACCCAGTACTTC	-	TRBV7-2	TRBJ2-5	few
CASSLGRRGREEGTQYF	TGTGCCAGCAGCTTAGGTCGGAGGGGAAGGGAAGAAGGTACGCAGTATTTT	-	TRBV7-2	TRBJ2-3	many
CASSPGTSGRDSETQYF	TGTGCCAGCAGCCCCGGGACTAGCGGGAGAGACTCGGAGACCCAGTACTTC	TRBD2	TRBV4-2	TRBJ2-5	few
CASSPTGEWEQFF	TGTGCCAGCAGCCCCACGGGGGAGTGGGAGCAGTTCTTC	-	TRBV7-4	TRBJ2-1	many
CASSPNRNSYNEQFF	TGTGCCAGTAGTCCAAACCGAAACTCCTACAATGAGCAGTTCTTC	-	TRBV19	TRBJ2-1	-
CAISESGFGTGEAFF	TGTGCCATCAGTGAGTCTGGGTTCGGGACAGGCGAAGCTTTCTTT	TRBD1	TRBV10-3	TRBJ1-1	-
CASSRLGLAYEQYF	TGTGCCAGCAGCCGTTTAGGGCTGGCCTACGAGCAGTACTTC	-	TRBV11-2	TRBJ2-7	few
CAISAEGSPNYGYTF	TGTGCCATCAGTGCGGAGGGATCCCCAAACTATGGCTACACCTTC	-	TRBV10-3	TRBJ1-2	few
CSASPPSGNEQFF	TGCAGTGCTTCCCCTCCCAGCGGCAATGAGCAGTTCTTC	-	TRBV20-1	TRBJ2-1	-
CASSLWDSNYGYTF	TGTGCCAGCAGCTTATGGGACAGCAACTATGGCTACACCTTC	TRBD1	TRBV7-2	TRBJ1-2	many
CASSLDRDYNSPLHF	TGTGCCAGCAGCTTAGATAGAGACTATAATTCACCCCTCCACTTT	-	TRBV7-2	TRBJ1-6	-